The clone carrying this T cell receptor beta chain has a handful of counts. The V gene end was trimmed by 2 bases and the J gene end by 2 bases; junction bases not matched to a gene: 9. The germline V gene has CDR1 SGHRS and CDR2 YFSETQ. The CDR3 totals 17 residues. Assay: immunoSEQ multiplex PCR; the TCRdb copy retains only in-frame clones and omits some. The data hold some 48,000 clones, with approximately 81% observed a single time. This sample is drawn from a study of blood T cell repertoires in COVID-19. Sequenced material: peripheral blood. The source of this sequence is a woman between 55 and 75 years old with acute or convalescent COVID-19. This chain uses TRBV5-1 with TRBJ2-3; 9 nucleotides match TRBD2. The CDR3 sequence is CASSFPPSGGTTDTQYF. The CDR3 DNA is TGCGCCAGCAGCTTTCCCCCCAGCGGGGGGACCACAGATACGCAGTATTTT.